The 25 T cell receptor beta chains below all came from one sample that was sequenced in a study of Ad26.COV2.S vaccination and SARS-CoV-2 variants. Treatment in this sample: 15 to 20 received Ad26.COV2.S at low or high dose, single or two shots; roughly five received placebo; per-sample allocation not given. The samples date from day 63 after the first vaccine or placebo injection. The table came from immunoSEQ multiplex PCR; TCRdb's copy has only in-frame clones and leaves some out. This table holds around 450,000 clones, 80% to 90% found once. This specimen was peripheral blood, taken in a trial of Ad26.COV2.S vaccine versus placebo. The receptors were sampled from a person aged 18 to 65 who received the Ad26.COV2.S COVID-19 vaccine or a placebo.

The rearrangement links TRBV19 to TRBJ1-5; D is possibly TRBD1 (5 bases). The CDR3 is made up of 15 amino acids. CDR1 is LNHDA, CDR2 SQIVND, per germline (reference sequence). The V end lost 5 bases, the J end lost 7 bases, and 18 bases lay between the germline ends. This chain's CDR3 is CASSAAGKGEQPQHF. The DNA for the CDR3 is TGTGCCAGTAGTGCGGCAGGGAAGGGTGAGCAGCCCCAGCATTTT.

For this clone: The sample contains more than one DNA sequence encoding this CDR3. The chain recombines TRBV5-1 with TRBJ1-5; D gene unclear. V lost 0 bases and J 4 bases, leaving 5 bases between the germline ends. The CDR3 loop spans 13 amino acids. Germline CDR1 reads SGHRS; CDR2 reads YFSETQ. The CDR3 region is CASSLVPNQPQHF. DNA for the CDR3: TGCGCCAGCAGCTTGGTACCTAATCAGCCCCAGCATTTT.

The chain has TRBV29-1 and TRBJ1-1, with TRBD1 matching over 7 bases. CDR3 length: 13 residues. CDR1 and CDR2 from the germline V gene are SQVTM and ANQGSEA. The V segment lost 7 bases and the J segment 1 base; nucleotides outside the gene matches: 6. As DNA, the CDR3 is TGCAGCGCTACGGACAGGACGAACACTGAAGCTTTCTTT. It specifies CSATDRTNTEAFF.

The chain employs TRBV4-2 and TRBJ2-2; TRBD2 aligns across 7 bases. After removal of 3 bases from V and 6 bases from J, the junction contained 13 bases not matched to a gene. The CDR3 totals 17 residues. Germline values: CDR1 LGHNA, CDR2 YNFKEQ. CDR3 DNA sequence: TGTGCCAGCAGCCATTTTTTGAGCGGGGAAGGGGCCGGGGAGCTGTTTTTT. Translated, it gives CASSHFLSGEGAGELFF.

This clone appeared once. This chain links TRBV5-1 with TRBJ2-3; TRBD1 matches 12 bases. Per germline, CDR1 SGHRS and CDR2 YFSETQ. The CDR3 is 18 residues long. V lost 0 bases, J lost 3 bases, and 8 bases stayed unmatched. As DNA, the CDR3 is TGCGCCAGCAGCTTGGTGGGACAGGGGGCGTTTGGGACAGATACGCAGTATTTT. Protein product: CASSLVGQGAFGTDTQYF.

A note on this clone: This sample includes further DNA sequences coding for the same CDR3. The genes are TRBV6-2 or TRBV6-3 and TRBJ1-5; a weak D match, TRBD1 (6 bases). CDR1 and CDR2 from the germline V gene are MNHEY and SVGEGT. Trimming took off 6 bases at V and 3 bases at J, with 15 bases between the two ends. The CDR3 extends over 15 amino acids. CDR3 region: CASSWVGGANQPQHF. DNA for the CDR3: TGTGCCAGCAGCTGGGTGGGGGGCGCCAATCAGCCCCAGCATTTT.

The CDR3 coding sequence is TGTGCCAGCAGTCTCGAGCGGGAGATGTTCCATGAGCAGTTCTTC. It is translated as CASSLEREMFHEQFF. The rearrangement uses TRBV27 and TRBJ2-1, with TRBD2 matching 8 bases. The J segment lost 8 bases and the V segment lost 5 bases, leaving 11 bases of the junction unmatched. Germline CDR1 reads MNHEY; CDR2 reads SMNVEV (reference sequence). This CDR3 has 15 residues.

The chain joins TRBV29-1 to TRBJ2-1, with D perhaps TRBD2 (5 bases). V was clipped by 6 bases and J by 0 bases, with 9 bases between them. CDR1 SQVTM and CDR2 ANQGSEA come from the germline V gene. The CDR3 runs to 13 residues. The CDR3, as DNA: TGCAGCGTCGGGGTGAGCTCCTACAATGAGCAGTTCTTC. This encodes CSVGVSSYNEQFF.

This chain uses TRBV18 with TRBJ2-2, with 8 nucleotides matching TRBD2. V dropped 8 bases and J dropped 9; count of bases not matched to a gene: 8. Per germline, CDR1 KGHSH and CDR2 LQKENI. CDR3 length: 13 residues. CDR3 DNA: TGTGCCAGCCGAGGCTTAGCGGGATGGGAGCTGTTTTTT. It yields the protein CASRGLAGWELFF.

The rearrangement joins TRBV25-1 to TRBJ2-1; tentative D call: TRBD2 (5 bases). The CDR3 totals 13 residues. Germline-derived CDR1 and CDR2 are MGHDK and SYGVNS. V was cut by 6 bases and J by 0 bases, with 6 bases left in between. The CDR3 DNA reads TGTGCCAGCAGACGGGACTCCTACAATGAGCAGTTCTTC. Protein product: CASRRDSYNEQFF. Full variable domain (outside the CDR3, taken from reference TRBV25-1 and TRBJ2-1): EADIYQTPRYLVIGTGKKITLECSQTMGHDKMYWYQQDPGMELHLIHYSYGVNSTEKGDLSSESTVSRIRTEHFPLTLESARPSHTSQYLCASRRDSYNEQFFGPGTRLTVL.

The V and J genes are TRBV19 and TRBJ1-4; TRBD1 matches at 9 bases. The CDR3 consists of 15 residues. CDR1 and CDR2 (germline): LNHDA, SQIVND (reference sequence). V shed 10 bases and J 0 bases; nucleotides not matched to a gene: 6. Written as DNA, the CDR3 is TGTGCCACCATGGACAGGGGAGCAACTAATGAAAAACTGTTTTTT. Translation: CATMDRGATNEKLFF.

The chain has TRBV5-1 and TRBJ2-3; the D is unclear. CDR3 length: 13 residues. The V gene lost 4 bases and the J gene lost 1 base, with 7 bases spanning the gap. CDR1 is SGHRS, CDR2 YFSETQ, per germline. The CDR3 protein is CASSPGRTDTQYF. The DNA for the CDR3 is TGCGCCAGCAGCCCCGGCCGCACAGATACGCAGTATTTT. Variable domain in full (rest from reference TRBV5-1 and TRBJ2-3): KAGVTQTPRYLIKTRGQQVTLSCSPISGHRSVSWYQQTPGQGLQFLFEYFSETQRNKGNFPGRFSGRQFSNSRSEMNVSTLELGDSALYLCASSPGRTDTQYFGPGTRLTVL.

This chain connects TRBV29-1 to TRBJ2-5, with TRBD2 matching over 12 bases. The CDR3 has 15 residues. Per the germline V gene, CDR1 is SQVTM and CDR2 is ANQGSEA. V dropped 7 bases and J dropped 5; count of bases not matched to a gene: 11. CDR3 nucleotide sequence: TGCAGCGCCTCCACTCTAGCGGGGGGGCGGGAGACCCAGTACTTC. Translation: CSASTLAGGRETQYF.

The genes are TRBV5-1 and TRBJ2-2; D possibly corresponds to TRBD2 (6 bases). V gave up 3 bases and J gave up 1 base, with 16 bases separating them. The CDR3 extends over 17 amino acids. Germline values: CDR1 SGHRS, CDR2 YFSETQ. This chain's CDR3 is CASSSGVGQMNTGELFF. The CDR3, as DNA: TGCGCCAGCAGCTCGGGGGTTGGGCAGATGAACACCGGGGAGCTGTTTTTT.

This rearrangement joins TRBV9 to TRBJ2-7; 11 bases map to TRBD1. Germline V gene lookup returns CDR1 SGDLS and CDR2 YYNGEE. Losses at the gene ends were 2 bases for V and 5 bases for J; bases not matched to a gene: 6. This CDR3 has 15 residues. The CDR3 protein is CASSVTGTGGHEQYF. CDR3 bases: TGTGCCAGCAGCGTGACCGGGACAGGGGGTCACGAGCAGTACTTC.

The chain employs TRBV19 and TRBJ1-4, with unresolved D. The germline V gene encodes CDR1 LNHDA and CDR2 SQIVND (reference sequence). The CDR3 consists of 17 residues. The V end lost 4 bases, the J end lost 8 bases, and 23 bases lay between the germline ends. The CDR3 protein is CASSTGSIGYGREKLFF. Here the CDR3 DNA reads TGTGCCAGTAGTACCGGGTCCATTGGTTATGGAAGAGAAAAACTGTTTTTT.

The chain recombines TRBV12-5 with TRBJ2-7, with D possibly being TRBD2 (5 bases). Germline lookup yields CDR1 LGHNT and CDR2 FRNRAP. CDR3 length equals 14 residues. Trimming took 1 base from V and 6 from J, leaving 13 bases between them. The CDR3 is CASGLGPSLAEQYV. Here the CDR3 DNA reads TGTGCTAGTGGTTTGGGCCCCTCTCTAGCCGAGCAGTACGTC.

The V gene is TRBV9, the J gene TRBJ1-5; D not certain. CDR3 length: 13 amino acids. Germline V CDR1 and CDR2: SGDLS, YYNGEE. The V and J ends lost 0 bases and 4 bases respectively, with 5 bases between them. The CDR3 protein is CASSVGVNQPQHF. In nucleotides, the CDR3 is TGTGCCAGCAGCGTAGGTGTGAATCAGCCCCAGCATTTT.

The chain links TRBV30 to TRBJ2-7, with unresolved D. The CDR3 covers 12 residues. CDR1 is GTSNPN and CDR2 is SVGIG in the germline V gene (reference sequence). Trimming pared 2 bases from V and 7 bases from J, leaving 12 bases between. The chain's CDR3 is CAWSSSFFEQYF. In DNA, the CDR3 is TGTGCCTGGAGTTCGTCATTTTTTGAGCAGTACTTC.

The J gene is TRBJ2-1, the V gene TRBV5-4, with 8 bases matching TRBD1. J lost 1 base, V lost 3 bases, and 3 bases had no gene match. CDR3 length: 15 residues. Germline V gene sequence: CDR1 SGHNT, CDR2 YYREEE (reference sequence). CDR3 region: CASSYDRGSYNEQFF. Written as DNA, the CDR3 is TGTGCCAGCAGCTACGACAGGGGATCCTACAATGAGCAGTTCTTC.

In nucleotides, the CDR3 is TGTGCCAGCTCACCAGACAGGGGGCACTATGAAAAACTGTTTTTT. Translating gives CASSPDRGHYEKLFF. The V and J genes are TRBV18 and TRBJ1-4; TRBD1 aligns across 10 bases. Germline V gives CDR1 KGHSH, CDR2 LQKENI. The ends lost 2 bases at V and 6 bases at J; junction bases unmatched: 3. The CDR3 consists of 15 residues.

Worth noting for this clone: Other DNA sequences in the sample encode the same CDR3. This chain uses TRBV5-6 with TRBJ1-5; maybe TRBD1 (5 bases). The CDR3 has 14 amino acids. Germline V gene sequence: CDR1 SGHDT, CDR2 YYEEEE. V was trimmed by 0 bases and J by 6 bases, leaving 10 bases between them. CDR3 residues: CASSLAGAGQPQHF. The DNA for the CDR3 is TGTGCCAGCAGCTTGGCTGGGGCGGGTCAGCCCCAGCATTTT.

V and J are TRBV6-2 or TRBV6-3 and TRBJ2-1; 9 bases are shared with TRBD2. V trimming: 6 bases; J trimming: 5 bases; junction bases outside the gene matches: 14. From germline, CDR1 is MNHEY and CDR2 SVGEGT. The CDR3 covers 17 residues. The DNA for the CDR3 is TGTGCCAGCAGCCCGGTGAGGGCTAGCGGGATGCACAATGAGCAGTTCTTC. Its protein product is CASSPVRASGMHNEQFF.

This chain connects TRBV19 to TRBJ2-1, with 16 bases matching TRBD2. Germline trimming cut 1 base from V and 9 bases from J; bases unmatched to any gene: 6. The V gene's germline CDR1 is LNHDA and CDR2 SQIVND (reference sequence). The CDR3 is made up of 17 amino acids. CDR3 DNA: TGTGCCAGTAGTATAGCGGGACTAGCGGGGGGGCTGAGTGAGCAGTTCTTC. It specifies CASSIAGLAGGLSEQFF.

The V gene is TRBV25-1, the J gene TRBJ1-6; TRBD1 matches 9 bases. The CDR3 length is 16 residues. Germline V CDR1 and CDR2: MGHDK, SYGVNS. The V and J ends lost 0 bases and 8 bases, in that order; junction bases with no gene match: 5. This chain's CDR3 is CASSEYRGQGHSPLHF. CDR3 sequence (DNA): TGTGCCAGCAGTGAATATAGGGGACAGGGTCATTCACCCCTCCACTTT.